Each of the 2 T cell receptor beta chains below was sequenced from the same sample in a study of radiotherapy plus CTLA-4 blockade in lung cancer (dated by TCRdb to the late 2010s). Library preparation used the immunoSEQ multiplex PCR assay. Not all clones reach the TCRdb copy of this immuneACCESS table, which keeps in-frame sequences only. Checked studies attribute under half of the gap to unresolved V genes and leave the rest unexplained. This sample comprises over 60,000 clones, about 88% of them detected only once. Around 0.85% of the sample comes from the top ten. The sample consisted of peripheral blood, taken from a patient treated with radiotherapy plus ipilimumab. The receptors here all came from a human donor with non-small cell lung cancer who had stable disease on radiotherapy plus ipilimumab.

The genes are TRBV11-1 and TRBJ2-5; D might be TRBD2 (6 bases). The CDR3 runs 13 residues. The germline gives CDR1 SGHAT, CDR2 FQDESV (reference sequence). Trimming removed 5 bases from V and 4 bases from J, with 11 bases in between. The CDR3 DNA is TGTGCCAGCAGCATCGACGGGGGAGAGACCCAGTACTTC. Amino acid sequence: CASSIDGGETQYF.

This chain links TRBV5-4 with TRBJ2-3; 7 bases map to TRBD1. The CDR3 extends over 14 amino acids. Germline CDR1 and CDR2: SGHNT and YYREEE (reference sequence). V lost 6 bases and J lost 6; bases outside the gene matches: 10. The CDR3 DNA follows: TGTGCCAGCAACCTACAGGGGTTGGGCGATACGCAGTATTTT. It yields the protein CASNLQGLGDTQYF. Full variable domain (remainder filled in from reference TRBV5-4 and TRBJ2-3): ETGVTQSPTHLIKTRGQQVTLRCSSQSGHNTVSWYQQALGQGPQFIFQYYREEENGRGNFPPRFSGLQFPNYSSELNVNALELDDSALYLCASNLQGLGDTQYFGPGTRLTVL.